The 4 T cell receptor beta chains in this list originate from one sample, sequenced in a study of T cell repertoires in ileal Crohn's disease. Using immunoSEQ multiplex PCR, the repertoire was profiled, and TCRdb retains in-frame clones only, with some absent. The table lists several thousand clones, about 95% of them singletons. The sequenced sample was ileal tissue. The receptor set was obtained from an adult with Crohn's disease.

The genes are TRBV6-4 and TRBJ1-1; the match to TRBD1 covers 9 bases. V lost 6 bases and J lost 4; bases outside the gene matches: 3. This CDR3 contains 13 residues. CDR1 and CDR2 from the germline V gene are MRHNA and SNTAGT. CDR3 DNA sequence: TGTGCCAGCAGAGAGACAGGGGGCACTGAAGCTTTCTTT. Its translation is CASRETGGTEAFF.

This clone came up once. The chain couples TRBV10-2 to TRBJ2-3, with D possibly being TRBD1 (5 bases). Trimming took off 4 bases at V and 2 bases at J, with 16 bases between the two ends. Germline values: CDR1 WSHSY, CDR2 SAAADI. CDR3 length equals 16 residues. The CDR3, as DNA: TGCGCCAGCAGTGTAAGGGGCGTCGCTCTCACAGATACGCAGTATTTT. Protein: CASSVRGVALTDTQYF.

V usage is TRBV19 and J usage is TRBJ2-7, with 8 nucleotides matching TRBD2. Germline V gene data show CDR1 as LNHDA and CDR2 as SQIVND (reference sequence). Losses at the gene ends were 1 base for V and 3 bases for J; bases not matched to a gene: 5. This CDR3 has 15 residues. The CDR3 DNA reads TGTGCCAGTAGTATAGTTGCGGGGGGTGGCTACGAGCAGTACTTC. Encoded protein: CASSIVAGGGYEQYF.

V gene TRBV5-4 combines with J gene TRBJ2-7; 7 nucleotides line up with TRBD1. The germline gives CDR1 SGHNT, CDR2 YYREEE (reference sequence). The length of the CDR3 is 16 residues. J was trimmed by 0 bases and V by 4 bases; bases with no gene match: 10. The CDR3 protein is CASSPRQGRHSYEQYF. CDR3 sequence (DNA): TGTGCCAGCAGCCCCCGACAGGGTCGACACTCCTACGAGCAGTACTTC. The complete variable domain, with remaining parts taken from reference TRBV5-4 and TRBJ2-7, reads ETGVTQSPTHLIKTRGQQVTLRCSSQSGHNTVSWYQQALGQGPQFIFQYYREEENGRGNFPPRFSGLQFPNYSSELNVNALELDDSALYLCASSPRQGRHSYEQYFGPGTRLTVT.